Listed below are T cell receptor beta chains from one sample, sequenced in a study of T cell repertoires in cytomegalovirus infection. TCRdb independently ran MiXCR on the reads; one entry per CDR3 protein. The sample yields 900,000 to 950,000 distinct CDR3 sequences, 31% seen once. Their antigens are not known. The sample here was cultured CD8+ T cells from PBMCs, taken from culture after CMV antigen stimulation. These receptors were obtained from a human donor in good health (CMV status not recorded). Some clones in this sample may be carry-over from other donors' samples. Both conserved end residues are part of each CDR3. A D gene is named only where the DNA matches it firmly. A row's size may be missing; if present it is once, few, many or a size class.

j_call: TRBJ1-1; v_call: TRBV28; clone_size: NA; d_call: NA; cdr3_nt: TGTGCCAGCAGCCTCCCCGTCCGGCGAGAGGGGATGAACACTGAAGCTTTCTTT; cdr3_aa: CASSLPVRREGMNTEAFF
j_call: TRBJ2-2; v_call: TRBV2; clone_size: NA; d_call: TRBD1; cdr3_nt: TGTGCCAGCTGTGAAAGGGGGCGACGCACCGGGGAGCTGTTTTTT; cdr3_aa: CASCERGRRTGELFF
j_call: TRBJ1-2; v_call: TRBV6-1; clone_size: many; d_call: NA; cdr3_nt: TGTGCCAGCACCCCCCGCGGGGTTGACTATGGCTACACCTTC; cdr3_aa: CASTPRGVDYGYTF
j_call: TRBJ2-5; v_call: TRBV19; clone_size: NA; d_call: NA; cdr3_nt: TGTGCCAGTAGTAGTCCGGACACCTCCCAGTACTTC; cdr3_aa: CASSSPDTSQYF
j_call: TRBJ1-4; v_call: TRBV4-2; clone_size: NA; d_call: TRBD1; cdr3_nt: TGTGCCAGCAGCCAGGGACAGGGGCGAGAAGAACTGTTTTTT; cdr3_aa: CASSQGQGREELFF
j_call: TRBJ1-2; v_call: TRBV7-2; clone_size: many; d_call: NA; cdr3_nt: TGTGCCAGCAGCTTAGTAGGGGCGCCTCATGGCTACACCTTC; cdr3_aa: CASSLVGAPHGYTF
j_call: TRBJ1-2; v_call: TRBV7-2; clone_size: many; d_call: NA; cdr3_nt: TGTGCCAGCAGACTCAGGTTCCGCGACTCTAACTATGGCTACACCTTC; cdr3_aa: CASRLRFRDSNYGYTF
j_call: TRBJ2-5; v_call: TRBV28; clone_size: NA; d_call: TRBD2; cdr3_nt: TGTGCCATCGGGACTACGGAAGAGACCCAGTACTTC; cdr3_aa: CAIGTTEETQYF
j_call: TRBJ2-7; v_call: TRBV7-2; clone_size: NA; d_call: NA; cdr3_nt: TGTGCCAGCAGTCTTCCATCCCTAGCGAACTACGAGCAGTACTTC; cdr3_aa: CASSLPSLANYEQYF
j_call: TRBJ1-2; v_call: TRBV2; clone_size: NA; d_call: TRBD1; cdr3_nt: TGTGCCAGCCTACAGGGGGTTGATGGCTACACCTTC; cdr3_aa: CASLQGVDGYTF
j_call: TRBJ2-1; v_call: TRBV4-1; clone_size: few; d_call: NA; cdr3_nt: TGCGCCAGCAGCCAAGTGGGTGGGTTGATCAATGAGCAGTTCTTC; cdr3_aa: CASSQVGGLINEQFF
j_call: TRBJ1-5; v_call: TRBV12-5; clone_size: few; d_call: TRBD1; cdr3_nt: TGTGCTAGTGGTTTGCCGGGACAGGGGGCGCGTCAGCCCCAGCATTTT; cdr3_aa: CASGLPGQGARQPQHF
j_call: TRBJ2-1; v_call: TRBV23-1; clone_size: few; d_call: TRBD1; cdr3_nt: TGCGCCAGCAGTCCCTTTGGACAGGCTTTAGGGTTTTGGGTCTACAATGAGCAGTTCTTC; cdr3_aa: CASSPFGQALGFWVYNEQFF
j_call: TRBJ2-2; v_call: TRBV12-5; clone_size: NA; d_call: NA; cdr3_nt: TGTGCCCCGCTTAGTAGTAGCGGGGAGCTGTTTTTT; cdr3_aa: CAPLSSSGELFF
j_call: TRBJ2-3; v_call: TRBV6-6; clone_size: few; d_call: TRBD1; cdr3_nt: TGTGCCAGCAGACCGGACAGGAGAGATACGCAGTATTTT; cdr3_aa: CASRPDRRDTQYF
j_call: TRBJ1-2; v_call: TRBV20-1; clone_size: few; d_call: NA; cdr3_nt: TGCAGTGGGGGGATGATCAGTGGCTACACCTTC; cdr3_aa: CSGGMISGYTF
j_call: TRBJ2-3; v_call: TRBV29-1; clone_size: NA; d_call: NA; cdr3_nt: TGCAGCGTTGAACTACGGCCAGATACGCAGTATTTT; cdr3_aa: CSVELRPDTQYF
j_call: TRBJ2-3; v_call: TRBV7-2; clone_size: many; d_call: NA; cdr3_nt: TGTGCCAGCAGCTTAGCTGGGGGGCCCAGCACAGATACGCAGTATTTT; cdr3_aa: CASSLAGGPSTDTQYF
j_call: TRBJ1-2; v_call: TRBV12-5; clone_size: NA; d_call: TRBD1; cdr3_nt: TGTGCTAGTGGTTTGTGGTCCCGGACAGGGAGGGATGGCTACACCTTC; cdr3_aa: CASGLWSRTGRDGYTF
j_call: TRBJ1-2; v_call: TRBV13; clone_size: few; d_call: TRBD1; cdr3_nt: TGTGCCAGCAGCTTCGGGACAGGGCTGGGCGGCTACACCTTC; cdr3_aa: CASSFGTGLGGYTF
j_call: TRBJ2-2; v_call: TRBV5-5; clone_size: NA; d_call: NA; cdr3_nt: TGTGCCAGCAGCTTGGCCGCGGGGCCCGGTACCGGGGAGCTGTTTTTT; cdr3_aa: CASSLAAGPGTGELFF
j_call: TRBJ1-2; v_call: TRBV27; clone_size: few; d_call: NA; cdr3_nt: TGTGCCAGCACCCTGTTGGGGGGCATGGACTATGGCTACACCTTC; cdr3_aa: CASTLLGGMDYGYTF
j_call: TRBJ2-7; v_call: TRBV4-1; clone_size: NA; d_call: TRBD1; cdr3_nt: TGCGCCAGCAGCCGCCTGGGACAGGGATCTCTCTACGAGCAGTACTTC; cdr3_aa: CASSRLGQGSLYEQYF
j_call: TRBJ2-2; v_call: TRBV12-3/TRBV12-4; clone_size: NA; d_call: TRBD1; cdr3_nt: TGTGCCAGCAGCAAAGGGGGCACCCTGAACACCGGGGAGCTGTTTTTT; cdr3_aa: CASSKGGTLNTGELFF
j_call: TRBJ1-1; v_call: TRBV4-1; clone_size: NA; d_call: TRBD1; cdr3_nt: TGCGCCAGCAGCCAAGGTGGAAGGGGGCCATCTGTGGGAGCTTTCTTT; cdr3_aa: CASSQGGRGPSVGAFF
j_call: TRBJ1-1; v_call: TRBV7-9; clone_size: few; d_call: NA; cdr3_nt: TGTGCCAGCAGCTTAGTTAAAGGTTTGTCTATGAACACTGAAGCTTTCTTT; cdr3_aa: CASSLVKGLSMNTEAFF
j_call: TRBJ1-1; v_call: TRBV7-9; clone_size: NA; d_call: NA; cdr3_nt: TGTGCCAGCAGCTTAGAGGCGGATGAAGCTTTCTTT; cdr3_aa: CASSLEADEAFF
j_call: TRBJ1-1; v_call: TRBV7-3; clone_size: many; d_call: TRBD1; cdr3_nt: TGTGCCAGCAGCTATCCGGGACAGGGGGCGTGGGTCACTGAAGCTTTCTTT; cdr3_aa: CASSYPGQGAWVTEAFF
j_call: TRBJ1-1; v_call: TRBV19; clone_size: NA; d_call: NA; cdr3_nt: TGTGCCAGTAGTATAGGGGGCCTCGGACAATCTGAAGCTTTCTTT; cdr3_aa: CASSIGGLGQSEAFF
j_call: TRBJ2-2; v_call: TRBV7-6; clone_size: few; d_call: NA; cdr3_nt: TGTGCCAGCAGCTTAGGGCAGGGAAGCTCGAACACCGGGGAGCTGTTTTTT; cdr3_aa: CASSLGQGSSNTGELFF
j_call: TRBJ2-3; v_call: TRBV6-5; clone_size: few; d_call: NA; cdr3_nt: TGTGCCAGCAGTTATTCGATGACTAGCACAGATACGCAGTATTTT; cdr3_aa: CASSYSMTSTDTQYF
j_call: TRBJ1-3; v_call: TRBV27; clone_size: few; d_call: NA; cdr3_nt: TGTGCCAGCAGTTTAAGGCCATCTGGAAACACCATATATTTT; cdr3_aa: CASSLRPSGNTIYF
j_call: TRBJ1-5; v_call: TRBV27; clone_size: few; d_call: TRBD1; cdr3_nt: TGTGCCAGCAGTACGACAGGGAGCAATCAGCCCCAGCATTTT; cdr3_aa: CASSTTGSNQPQHF
j_call: TRBJ2-7; v_call: TRBV6-5; clone_size: NA; d_call: NA; cdr3_nt: TGTGCCAGCAGGAACTCTGCCTACGAGCAGTACTTC; cdr3_aa: CASRNSAYEQYF
j_call: TRBJ1-2; v_call: TRBV11-2; clone_size: NA; d_call: NA; cdr3_nt: TGTGCCAGCAGCTTAGAGTTTGGCCTCCAAGGGGGCTACACCTTC; cdr3_aa: CASSLEFGLQGGYTF
j_call: TRBJ1-5; v_call: TRBV6-5; clone_size: NA; d_call: TRBD1; cdr3_nt: TGTGCCAGCAGCCCGACAGGGAAAGCTCAGCCCCAGCATTTT; cdr3_aa: CASSPTGKAQPQHF